Detailed here is one T cell receptor (beta chain). Germline and junction disagree at one end, which may indicate a read error. The data stem from a study of blood T cells in healthy people across ages. A second PCR, run for roughly 7 to 12 cycles, used a sample-barcoded 5' primer plus a J-beta primer mix. Via MiXCR, TCRdb re-called the 5' RACE reads, giving one row per CDR3 protein. Found here are a few hundred thousand distinct CDR3 sequences, approximately 52% of them singletons; the top ten hold around 53%. There are 11 residues in the CDR3. Germline assignment: CDR1 SQVTM and CDR2 ANQGSEA. This clonotype was sampled from a man in his sixties in good health. Input material: blood. This rearrangement joins TRBV29-1 to TRBJ2-7, with 7 nucleotides matching TRBD2. CDR3 region: CSVGRDYVQYF. CDR3 DNA: TGCAGCGTGGGCAGGGACTACGTGCAGTACTTC.